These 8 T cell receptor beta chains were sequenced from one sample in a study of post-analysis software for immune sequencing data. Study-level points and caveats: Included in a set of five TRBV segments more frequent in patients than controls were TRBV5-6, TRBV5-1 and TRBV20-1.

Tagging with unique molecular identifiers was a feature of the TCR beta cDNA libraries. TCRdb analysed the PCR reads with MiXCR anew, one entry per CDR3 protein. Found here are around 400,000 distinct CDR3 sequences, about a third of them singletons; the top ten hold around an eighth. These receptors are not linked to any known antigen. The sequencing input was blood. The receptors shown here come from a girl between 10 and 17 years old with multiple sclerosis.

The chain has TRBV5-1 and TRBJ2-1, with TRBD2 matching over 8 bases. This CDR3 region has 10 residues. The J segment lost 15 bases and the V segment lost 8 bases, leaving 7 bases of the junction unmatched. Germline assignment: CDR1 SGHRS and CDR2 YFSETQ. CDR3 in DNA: TGCGCCAGACATGGGACTAGTCGGTTCTTC. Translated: CARHGTSRFF.

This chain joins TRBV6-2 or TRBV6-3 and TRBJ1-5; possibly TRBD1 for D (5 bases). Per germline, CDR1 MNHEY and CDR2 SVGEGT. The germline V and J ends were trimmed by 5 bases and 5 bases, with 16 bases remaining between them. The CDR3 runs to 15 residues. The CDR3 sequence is CASSKSGTQDQPQHF. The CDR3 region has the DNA TGTGCCAGCAGTAAATCCGGGACCCAAGATCAGCCCCAGCATTTT.

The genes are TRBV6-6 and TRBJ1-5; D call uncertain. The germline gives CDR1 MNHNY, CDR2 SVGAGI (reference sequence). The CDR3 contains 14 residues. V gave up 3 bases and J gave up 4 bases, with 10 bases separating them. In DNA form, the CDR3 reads TGTGCCAGCAGTTATATGGCGAGTAATCAGCCCCAGCATTTT. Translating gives CASSYMASNQPQHF.

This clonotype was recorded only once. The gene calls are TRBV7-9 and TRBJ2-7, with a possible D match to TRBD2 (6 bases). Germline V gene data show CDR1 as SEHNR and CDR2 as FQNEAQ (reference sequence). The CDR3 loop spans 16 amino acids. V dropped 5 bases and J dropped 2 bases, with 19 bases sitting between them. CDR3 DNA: TGTGCCAGCAGCCGAACGGAGGGGTCGGAGGCCTACGAGCAGTACTTC. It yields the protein CASSRTEGSEAYEQYF.

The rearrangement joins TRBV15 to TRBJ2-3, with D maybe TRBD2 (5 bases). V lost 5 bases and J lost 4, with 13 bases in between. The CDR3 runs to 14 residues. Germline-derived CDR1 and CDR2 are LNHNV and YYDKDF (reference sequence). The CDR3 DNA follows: TGTGCCACCAGCCTCGACCGAGGGCCAGATACGCAGTATTTT. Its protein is CATSLDRGPDTQYF.

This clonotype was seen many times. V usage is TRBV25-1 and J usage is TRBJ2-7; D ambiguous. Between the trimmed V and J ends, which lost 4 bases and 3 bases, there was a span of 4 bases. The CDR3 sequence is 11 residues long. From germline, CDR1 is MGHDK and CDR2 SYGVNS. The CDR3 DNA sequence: TGTGCCAGCAGTGGGTTCTACGAGCAGTACTTC. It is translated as CASSGFYEQYF.

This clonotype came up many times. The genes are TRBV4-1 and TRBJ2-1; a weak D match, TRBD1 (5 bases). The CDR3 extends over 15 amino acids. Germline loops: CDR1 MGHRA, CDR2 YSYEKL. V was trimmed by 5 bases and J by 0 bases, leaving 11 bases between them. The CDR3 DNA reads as TGCGCCAGCAGCGTAGGGGTAAGCTCCTACAATGAGCAGTTCTTC. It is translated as CASSVGVSSYNEQFF.

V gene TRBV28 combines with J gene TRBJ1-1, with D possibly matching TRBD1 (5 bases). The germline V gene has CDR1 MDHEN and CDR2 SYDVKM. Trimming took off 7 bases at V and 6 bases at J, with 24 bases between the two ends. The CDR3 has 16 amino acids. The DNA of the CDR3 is TGTGCCAGCACCGGGGGATCCAATGGAGGAAGGTCTGAAGCTTTCTTT. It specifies CASTGGSNGGRSEAFF.